The following is a TCR beta chain sequence with its context. The data derive from a study of blood T cell repertoires in COVID-19. Study information: Nucleic acid was either cDNA or gDNA, and it came from T cells, B-cell-depleted T cells, or PBMCs.

From germline, CDR1 is MDHEN and CDR2 SYDVKM. The CDR3 covers 16 residues. V dropped 4 bases and J dropped 6; count of bases not matched to a gene: 10. Profiling relied on immunoSEQ multiplex PCR, and the TCRdb table lists in-frame clones only, not all of them. The sample holds 20,000 to 30,000 clones; more than 90% are singletons and the top ten take around 8.6%. This receptor was taken from a human donor in a cohort sampled during active COVID-19. Specimen: peripheral blood. The genes are TRBV28 and TRBJ2-4; TRBD1 agrees at 9 bases. The CDR3 coding sequence is TGTGCCAGCAGTTCCCCCCAACAGGGGGCTGCAAACATTCAGTACTTC. Protein: CASSSPQQGAANIQYF. The whole variable domain, filled in from reference TRBV28 and TRBJ2-4, reads DVKVTQSSRYLVKRTGEKVFLECVQDMDHENMFWYRQDPGLGLRLIYFSYDVKMKEKGDIPEGYSVSREKKERFSLILESASTNQTSMYLCASSSPQQGAANIQYFGAGTRLSVL.